The table lists the clone carrying this T cell receptor (beta chain) with a few counts. Its antigen is not identified. This record belongs to a study of beta chain features in type 1 diabetes. The study reverse transcribed the entire isolated RNA, so it sequenced expressed TCRB transcripts. The protocol was immunoSEQ multiplex PCR, while the TCRdb copy is restricted to in-frame clones and leaves out a portion. Of around 280,000 clones detected, over 12% appear once; the ten largest clones hold roughly 0.015%. Notes on the study in general: People with Type 1 diabetes carried modestly yet significantly shorter TCRB CDR3s in all four CD4+ subsets. Resolution of whether HLA type affects TCRB rearrangement was not achieved here.

Researchers reported sorting CD4+ naive, central memory, regulatory and stem cell-like memory cells via CD45RO/CCR7/CD25/CD127/CD95/CD27. Purity exceeding 98% was reached by all sorted populations. In germline, CDR1 is GTSNPN, CDR2 SVGIG (reference sequence). The CDR3 extends over 15 amino acids. The V gene lost 3 bases and the J gene lost 4 bases, with 16 bases spanning the gap. The receptor's source is a man younger than 30 with type 1 diabetes. The chain uses TRBV30 and TRBJ2-1; D might be TRBD1 (6 bases). Sequencing was carried out using naive CD4+ T cells from blood. The CDR3 DNA reads TGTGCCTGGAGCCCCTTAGGACAGATATACAATGAGCAGTTCTTC. Residues: CAWSPLGQIYNEQFF.